These 18 T cell receptor beta chains share one sample of origin, sequenced in a study of blood T cells in healthy people across ages. Primers used in a second PCR of about 6 to 11 cycles were a sample-barcoded 5' primer and a J-beta primer mix. TCRdb used MiXCR to reprocess the 5' RACE reads, holding one entry per CDR3 protein. Here the sample spans more than 650,000 distinct CDR3 sequences, around a fifth being singletons. Sequenced: blood. The source is a man aged 70-80 years in good health.

The gene calls are TRBV20-1 and TRBJ1-1; TRBD1 might be the D (5 bases). The V gene's germline CDR1 is DFQATT and CDR2 SNEGSKA (reference sequence). Trimming removed 0 bases at V and 0 bases at J, with 11 bases between. The CDR3 runs to 15 residues. The CDR3 DNA follows: TGCAGTGCTAGAGATGGGGGGAGGATGAACACTGAAGCTTTCTTT. It codes for CSARDGGRMNTEAFF.

This clonotype came up a few times. The chain recombines TRBV6-5 with TRBJ2-1; D might be TRBD1 (7 bases). Germline values: CDR1 MNHEY, CDR2 SVGAGI. This CDR3 has 14 amino acids. Trimming took 2 bases from V and 9 from J, leaving 14 bases between them. The CDR3 region has the DNA TGTGCCAGCAGTTACGAGCAGGGGGGCCTTGAGCAGTTCTTC. Protein sequence: CASSYEQGGLEQFF.

This clonotype was counted only a few times. DNA of the CDR3: TGTGCCAGCAGCTCCCTACACGAGCAGTACTTC. Residues: CASSSLHEQYF. The V gene is TRBV7-9, the J gene TRBJ2-7; no reliable D call. Germline V CDR1 and CDR2: SEHNR, FQNEAQ (reference sequence). The CDR3 length is 11 residues. The ends were cut back, 4 bases at V and 5 bases at J, with 6 bases in the middle. The variable domain in full, completed from reference TRBV7-9 and TRBJ2-7, reads DTGVSQNPRHKITKRGQNVTFRCDPISEHNRLYWYRQTLGQGPEFLTYFQNEAQLEKSRLLSDRFSAERPKGSFSTLEIQRTEQGDSAMYLCASSSLHEQYFGPGTRLTVT.

This clonotype has just a few counts. The chain couples TRBV9 to TRBJ2-1, with 8 bases fitting TRBD2. V shed 0 bases, J shed 1 base, and the junction held 3 bases outside the gene matches. Germline loops: CDR1 SGDLS, CDR2 YYNGEE. The CDR3 runs to 16 residues. The CDR3 is CASSVGSGGSYNEQFF. The DNA for the CDR3 is TGTGCCAGCAGCGTAGGTTCGGGGGGGTCCTACAATGAGCAGTTCTTC.

CDR3 protein: CATAAGDAYNEQFF. The CDR3 coding sequence is TGTGCCACCGCCGCGGGGGATGCTTACAATGAGCAGTTCTTC. This chain links TRBV24-1 with TRBJ2-1; 7 positions agree with TRBD2. The length of the CDR3 is 14 residues. Trimming took 9 bases from V and 4 from J; bases not matched to a gene: 8. Looked up from germline, CDR1 is KGHDR and CDR2 is SFDVKD.

This clonotype was observed a few times. The rearrangement joins TRBV20-1 to TRBJ1-1; TRBD1 matches at 7 bases. The germline V gene has CDR1 DFQATT and CDR2 SNEGSKA (reference sequence). V lost 4 bases, J lost 7 bases, and 6 bases stayed unmatched. CDR3 length equals 12 residues. The CDR3 DNA follows: TGCAGTGCTAAAACCTCAGGGGGTGAAGCTTTCTTT. It is translated as CSAKTSGGEAFF.

The sample holds a few counts of this clonotype. The J gene is TRBJ1-4, the V gene TRBV5-5, with 9 bases that match TRBD1. Germline-derived CDR1 and CDR2 are SGHKS and YYEKEE (reference sequence). This CDR3 region has 14 residues. V gave up 4 bases and J gave up 5 bases; unmatched junction bases: 3. The CDR3: CASSVGQGNEKLFF. The CDR3, as DNA: TGTGCCAGCAGCGTCGGACAGGGGAATGAAAAACTGTTTTTT.

This clonotype has only a few counts. The chain employs TRBV12-3 or TRBV12-4 and TRBJ1-6; 8 positions match TRBD1. This CDR3 is 14 amino acids long. Trimming at V came to 1 base and at J to 11 bases, leaving 4 bases not matched to a gene. The CDR3 DNA follows: TGTGCCAGCAGTTTAGGCAGGGGGCATCCACCCCTCCACTTT. Translation: CASSLGRGHPPLHF.

The gene calls are TRBV7-9 and TRBJ2-4, with no clear D. Germline-derived CDR1 and CDR2 are SEHNR and FQNEAQ (reference sequence). Deletions cut 2 bases from V and 9 bases from J, with 11 bases between. The CDR3 has 13 amino acids. The CDR3 is CASSLPSPAIQYF. The CDR3 region has the DNA TGTGCCAGCAGCTTACCATCGCCGGCCATTCAGTACTTC. Together with reference TRBV7-9 and TRBJ2-4, the CDR3 gives the full variable domain: DTGVSQNPRHKITKRGQNVTFRCDPISEHNRLYWYRQTLGQGPEFLTYFQNEAQLEKSRLLSDRFSAERPKGSFSTLEIQRTEQGDSAMYLCASSLPSPAIQYFGAGTRLSVL.

CDR3 in amino acids: CSVAFLGVNTEAFF. In nucleotides, the CDR3 is TGCAGCGTCGCGTTTTTGGGGGTGAACACTGAAGCTTTCTTT. The chain recombines TRBV29-1 with TRBJ1-1; TRBD1 is a possible D gene (5 bases). The CDR3 contains 14 residues. Germline lookup yields CDR1 SQVTM and CDR2 ANQGSEA. The V gene lost 6 bases and the J gene lost 0 bases, with 14 bases spanning the gap.

The rearrangement links TRBV5-1 to TRBJ1-2; TRBD1 agrees at 9 bases. There are 13 residues in the CDR3. Unmatched junction bases numbered 7, after V lost 5 bases and J lost 8 bases. Germline CDR1 SGHRS, CDR2 YFSETQ. The CDR3 nucleotides are TGCGCCAGCAGGCTACAGGGGGCGGAAGGCTACACCTTC. This encodes CASRLQGAEGYTF.

This chain links TRBV5-1 with TRBJ1-1, with no clear D. The germline V and J ends were trimmed by 1 base and 1 base, with 8 bases remaining between them. Germline V lookup: CDR1 SGHRS, CDR2 YFSETQ. The CDR3 contains 14 residues. The CDR3 spells CASSLTVRNTEAFF. For the CDR3, the DNA is TGCGCCAGCAGCTTGACGGTTCGGAACACTGAAGCTTTCTTT.

This clonotype was seen more than once but under ten times. This chain links TRBV14 with TRBJ1-2; D call uncertain. Trimming left V 2 bases short and J 8 bases short, with 12 bases between. The CDR3 has 13 amino acids. From germline, CDR1 is SGHDN and CDR2 FVKESK. CDR3 region: CASSQIRTQGYTF. The CDR3 coding sequence is TGTGCCAGCAGCCAAATCCGGACCCAGGGCTACACCTTC.

This clonotype came up a few times. V is TRBV5-1 and J is TRBJ1-1, with D maybe TRBD1 (5 bases). Trimming shortened V by 0 bases and J by 1 base, and 10 bases separated the two germline ends. The CDR3 extends over 15 amino acids. Looked up from germline, CDR1 is SGHRS and CDR2 is YFSETQ. CDR3 amino acids: CASSLVAGQNTEAFF. The CDR3 nucleotides are TGCGCCAGCAGCTTGGTGGCAGGGCAGAACACTGAAGCTTTCTTT.

A few counts support this clonotype. The chain recombines TRBV12-3 or TRBV12-4 with TRBJ2-5, with a tentative D call TRBD2 (6 bases). The ends were cut back, 3 bases at V and 3 bases at J, with 11 bases in the middle. The CDR3 has 14 amino acids. The CDR3 DNA follows: TGTGCCAGCAGTTTTCGGGGCGGGGAAGAGACCCAGTACTTC. This translates into CASSFRGGEETQYF.

This clonotype was counted only a few times. This CDR3 is CSAVGLAGMADTQYF. In nucleotides, the CDR3 is TGCAGTGCCGTTGGACTAGCGGGTATGGCAGATACGCAGTATTTT. J is TRBJ2-3 and V is TRBV20-1; 11 nucleotides line up with TRBD2. The CDR3 is 15 residues long. The junction had 9 bases not matched to a gene; V was cut back by 6 bases and J by 4 bases. The germline gives CDR1 DFQATT, CDR2 SNEGSKA (reference sequence).

This clonotype has a handful of counts. The rearrangement links TRBV24-1 to TRBJ1-2; possibly TRBD1 for D (5 bases). CDR3 length: 13 amino acids. V shed 6 bases and J shed 4 bases, with 11 bases lying between them. CDR1 is KGHDR and CDR2 is SFDVKD in the germline V gene. The CDR3 nucleotides are TGTGCCACCAGTTCGGGGGGGAGCTATGGCTACACCTTC. It specifies CATSSGGSYGYTF.

This clonotype occurred a few times. The genes are TRBV5-5 and TRBJ2-2; 8 nucleotides line up with TRBD1. This CDR3 spans 14 amino acids. Germline CDR1 is SGHKS and CDR2 is YYEKEE (reference sequence). With V trimmed by 2 bases and J by 7 bases, 4 bases remained unmatched. The CDR3 loop is CASSFQGADGELFF. The CDR3 DNA is TGTGCCAGCAGCTTTCAGGGGGCGGACGGGGAGCTGTTTTTT.